This T cell receptor beta chain derives from a study of CD8 T cells in Susac syndrome (dated by TCRdb to between 2018 and 2021). With regard to the full study: Whether CD8+ T cell activation and differentiation in Susac syndrome was antigen driven was tested using repertoire sequencing. CD8+ T cell repertoire clonality was compared between eleven to twelve healthy donors, around 14 Susac syndrome patients and approximately 16 multiple sclerosis patients.

As to this clonotype: Its binding antigen is unknown. The sample holds no much larger clone one base away, and base qualities are not on file.

What the authors observed across the whole study: The TCR sequencing and HLA analysis was acknowledged to have included a relatively small number of individuals.

In the germline V gene (reference sequence), CDR1 corresponds to MNHNY and CDR2 to SVGAGI. V is pruned by 7 bases and J by 6 bases, leaving 10 bases of the junction without a gene match. The CDR3, from cysteine to phenylalanine, totals 15 residues. The sequence is cut down to CDR3 DNA, 45 bases in frame from base 1. Peripheral blood CD8+ and CD4+ T cells from healthy donors, Susac syndrome patients and multiple sclerosis patients were profiled using high-throughput TCR beta sequencing. Treatment-naive patients with stable or active relapsing-remitting disease fulfilling revised McDonald criteria were used as multiple sclerosis controls. Bulk CD8+ and CD4+ T cells were purified by magnetic negative isolation, whereas CD8+ TEMRA cells were enriched by FACS. Blood was drawn into EDTA tubes, processed within 24 hours, and PBMCs were isolated by density gradient centrifugation. PBMCs intended for TCR sequencing were cryopreserved in liquid nitrogen and thawed later in a water bath at 37 degrees C. The sorted or isolated CD4+, CD8+ and CD8+ TEMRA cells reached a purity of at least 90%.

RNA was extracted with the RNeasy kit and 0.5 to 1 ug was reverse transcribed using random hexamers. The immunoSEQ multiplex PCR assay, covering 54 Vbeta and 13 Jbeta segments, was used to amplify TCR beta CDR3 regions. PCR amplification bias was corrected by using a synthetic template baseline for primer optimization and computational correction. For the original study's pipeline: Reads were annotated to V, D and J genes per IMGT and analyzed with immunoSEQ Analyzer, keeping only productive sequences. Clonality was computed as one minus Shannon entropy normalized by log2 of the number of productive unique sequences. For each patient and control, public and private clones were evaluated among the 100 most prevalent clones. Clones were defined as Susac-specific when absent from the healthy and MS cohorts, from 1052 published viral clones and from other ImmuneACCESS disease sequences. TCRdb handled the public reads itself, with Q25 trimming in fastp and clone calling in MiXCR, and kept productive beta chains. All rows with the same CDR3 protein become a single entry with the most common DNA and genes. The V and J calls were determined by TCRdb, not by the authors. Present in this sample are some 150,000 distinct CDR3 sequences, around 95% of which were seen just once. The ten largest clones represent around 0.15% of the sample.

This clonotype was sampled from a human donor with multiple sclerosis. The chain joins TRBV6-6 to TRBJ2-3, and TRBD2 matches 10 of the central bases. Specimen: CD8+ T cells from PBMCs. The CDR3 amino acid sequence is: CASNGLAVPGDTQYF. DNA sequence: TGTGCCAGCAACGGACTAGCGGTCCCCGGGGATACGCAGTATTTT.